Each of the 13 T cell receptor beta chains below was sequenced from the same sample in a study of blood T cells in healthy people across ages. It was with a sample-barcoded 5' primer and a J-beta primer mix that a second PCR of roughly 7 to 12 cycles was run. TCRdb ran MiXCR on the 5' RACE reads and lists one entry per CDR3 protein. This table has hundreds of thousands of distinct CDR3 sequences, 29% appearing once. The sequenced sample consisted of blood. Every receptor here comes from a woman aged 80 or older in good health.

This clonotype was seen more than once but under ten times. J is TRBJ1-5 and V is TRBV20-1; possible D gene TRBD1, 6 bases. The CDR3 totals 14 residues. V was trimmed by 4 bases and J by 2 bases, leaving 12 bases between them. In germline, CDR1 is DFQATT, CDR2 SNEGSKA (reference sequence). The CDR3 region has the DNA TGCAGTGCTATCCAGGGGAATGGCAATCAGCCCCAGCATTTT. Its translation: CSAIQGNGNQPQHF.

This clonotype was counted ten times or more. This chain links TRBV7-2 with TRBJ2-5; TRBD2 agrees at 8 bases. This CDR3 contains 18 residues. Germline V lookup: CDR1 SGHTA, CDR2 FQGNSA. V lost 1 base to trimming and J lost 1 base; unmatched junction nucleotides: 11. In DNA, the CDR3 is TGTGCCAGCAGCTTAGTTGGGGCGGGGGGCCGGAGCCAAGAGACCCAGTACTTC. Translating it yields CASSLVGAGGRSQETQYF.

This clonotype has only a few counts. The chain couples TRBV6-5 to TRBJ1-2; D unresolved. V was clipped by 0 bases and J by 1 base, with 6 bases between them. CDR1 is MNHEY and CDR2 is SVGAGI in the germline V gene. The CDR3 spans 14 residues. The DNA for the CDR3 is TGTGCCAGCAGTTACTCGAAAATTAACTATGGCTACACCTTC. It translates to CASSYSKINYGYTF.

About this clonotype itself: A much bigger clone sits one base away, suggesting this may be a read error. V is TRBV14 and J is TRBJ2-7, with D perhaps TRBD2 (5 bases). V gave up 1 base and J gave up 7 bases, with 20 bases separating them. The CDR3 totals 16 residues. The V gene's germline CDR1 is SGHDN and CDR2 FVKESK. The CDR3 protein is CASSQAASSLSHEQYF. DNA of the CDR3: TGTGCCAGCAGCCAAGCGGCTAGCAGTCTTTCCCATGAGCAGTACTTC.

This clonotype showed up many times. The chain joins TRBV7-2 to TRBJ2-5; 13 bases fit TRBD2. The CDR3 is 14 amino acids. Losses at the gene ends were 4 bases for V and 5 bases for J; bases not matched to a gene: 1. Germline loops: CDR1 SGHTA, CDR2 FQGNSA. The CDR3 bases are TGTGCCAGCAGCTCGGGACTAGCGGGGGAGACCCAGTACTTC. Residues: CASSSGLAGETQYF.

This clonotype came up a few times. The CDR3 coding sequence is TGTGCCAGCAGCTTAGATTTGTCCAGGAACAATGAGCAGTTCTTC. Encoded protein: CASSLDLSRNNEQFF. V usage is TRBV11-3 and J usage is TRBJ2-1; no firm D call. This CDR3 has 15 residues. CDR1 is SGHNT and CDR2 is YENEEA in the germline V gene. Trimming pared 0 bases from V and 5 bases from J, leaving 11 bases between.

V gene TRBV4-3 combines with J gene TRBJ1-4; D uncertain. The CDR3 is 15 amino acids. The V and J ends lost 0 bases and 8 bases respectively, with 13 bases between them. Germline values: CDR1 LGHNA, CDR2 YSLEER. The CDR3 loop reads CASSQDLQSQEKLFF. DNA of the CDR3: TGCGCCAGCAGCCAAGATTTACAATCGCAGGAAAAACTGTTTTTT.

At least ten counts were recorded for this clonotype. The rearrangement joins TRBV6-2 or TRBV6-3 to TRBJ2-7, with D unclear. Between the trimmed V and J ends, which lost 6 bases and 6 bases, there was a span of 15 bases. Germline CDR1 reads MNHEY; CDR2 reads SVGEGT. This CDR3 contains 13 residues. CDR3 amino acids: CASSPSLSGEQYF. The CDR3 nucleotides read TGTGCCAGCAGCCCTTCTCTTTCGGGCGAGCAGTACTTC.

To note about this clonotype: A read error may be the cause here, since a much bigger clone is one base away. The chain joins TRBV20-1 to TRBJ2-7; maybe TRBD1 (6 bases). The CDR3 is made up of 13 amino acids. Germline loops: CDR1 DFQATT, CDR2 SNEGSKA (reference sequence). V gave up 5 bases and J gave up 3 bases, with 14 bases separating them. DNA for the CDR3: TGCAGTGCTGCGACAGGTCCTATCTACGAGCAGTACTTC. Translation: CSAATGPIYEQYF.

In nucleotides, the CDR3 is TGCGCCAGCAGCTCCCCCACCGGGACAGGGGAGGGCTACACCTTC. Residues: CASSSPTGTGEGYTF. V gene TRBV5-1 combines with J gene TRBJ1-2, with 10 bases aligning to TRBD1. V dropped 3 bases and J dropped 8; count of bases not matched to a gene: 10. Germline V gene data show CDR1 as SGHRS and CDR2 as YFSETQ. The CDR3 runs 15 residues.

This chain connects TRBV21-1 to TRBJ1-3; no check of the table's D call, TRBD1, against the DNA was made. TRBV21-1 is deemed a pseudogene. CDR3 length: 17 residues. CDR3 sequence (DNA): TGTGCCAGCAGCAAAGCGCGCACAGGAAGCTCTGGAAACACCATATATTTT. Its protein product is CASSKARTGSSGNTIYF.

This clonotype was counted a few times. CDR3 bases: TGTGCCAGCAGCCCTAGAACCCCCGGGACAGGGGATTACGGTGAGCAGTTCTTC. Protein: CASSPRTPGTGDYGEQFF. The J gene is TRBJ2-1, the V gene TRBV5-5; 10 positions agree with TRBD1. Germline values: CDR1 SGHKS, CDR2 YYEKEE (reference sequence). CDR3 size: 18 residues. V shed 4 bases and J 9 bases; nucleotides not matched to a gene: 19.

The table lists this clonotype with many counts. The V gene is TRBV7-2, the J gene TRBJ1-2; TRBD1 matches at 9 bases. V was pared by 0 bases and J by 5 bases, with 7 bases of the junction left unmatched. This CDR3 contains 16 residues. CDR1 and CDR2 (germline): SGHTA, FQGNSA. The CDR3 coding sequence is TGTGCCAGCAGCTTAGCTGGACAGGGGACGGGTTATGGCTACACCTTC. Amino acid sequence: CASSLAGQGTGYGYTF.